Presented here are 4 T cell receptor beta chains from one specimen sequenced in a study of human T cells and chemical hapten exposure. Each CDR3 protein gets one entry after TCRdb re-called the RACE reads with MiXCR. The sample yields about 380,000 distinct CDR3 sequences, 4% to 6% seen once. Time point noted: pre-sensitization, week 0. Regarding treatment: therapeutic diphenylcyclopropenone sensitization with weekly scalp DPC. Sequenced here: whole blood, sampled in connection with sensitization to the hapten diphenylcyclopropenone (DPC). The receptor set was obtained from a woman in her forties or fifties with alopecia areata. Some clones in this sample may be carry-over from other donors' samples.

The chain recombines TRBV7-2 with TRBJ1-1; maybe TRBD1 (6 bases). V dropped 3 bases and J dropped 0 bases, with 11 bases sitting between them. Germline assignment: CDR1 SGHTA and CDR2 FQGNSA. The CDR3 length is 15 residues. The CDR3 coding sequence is TGTGCCAGCAGCTTCCAGGGGAGGGTGAACACTGAAGCTTTCTTT. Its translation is CASSFQGRVNTEAFF.

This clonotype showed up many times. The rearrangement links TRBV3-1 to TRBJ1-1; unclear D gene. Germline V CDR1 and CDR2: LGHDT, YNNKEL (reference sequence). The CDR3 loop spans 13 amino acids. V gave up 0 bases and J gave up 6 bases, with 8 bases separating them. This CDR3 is CASSQDGRAEAFF. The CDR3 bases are TGTGCCAGCAGCCAAGACGGGAGGGCTGAAGCTTTCTTT.

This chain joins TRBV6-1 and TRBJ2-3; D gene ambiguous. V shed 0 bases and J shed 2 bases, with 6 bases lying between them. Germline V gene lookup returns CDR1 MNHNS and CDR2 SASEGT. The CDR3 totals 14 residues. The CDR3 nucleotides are TGTGCCAGCAGTGAAGCAGGGATCACAGATACGCAGTATTTT. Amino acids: CASSEAGITDTQYF.

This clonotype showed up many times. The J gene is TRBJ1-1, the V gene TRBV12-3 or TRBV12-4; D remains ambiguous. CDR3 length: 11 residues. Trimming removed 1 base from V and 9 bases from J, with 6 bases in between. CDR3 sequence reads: CASSLGRKAFF. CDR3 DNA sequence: TGTGCCAGCAGTTTAGGGAGAAAAGCTTTCTTT.